A selection of T cell receptor beta chains follows, all from one sample in a study of cytomegalovirus exposure and HLA in healthy donors. The data were produced by immunoSEQ multiplex PCR, yet TCRdb's version contains in-frame clones alone and is incomplete. The profile shows over 150,000 clones, 80% to 90% of them singletons. Sequencing was carried out using PBMCs. All receptors derive from a man in his fifties or sixties in good health and CMV-seropositive. The CDR3 runs from the conserved cysteine through the conserved F or W. A D gene is named only where the DNA matches it firmly. Some rows mark clone size as missing; the rest say once, few, many or name a class of expanded clone.

D gene: TRBD1; J gene: TRBJ1-1; clone size: .; V gene: TRBV4-1; CDR3 protein: CASSQDPRGDRVTEAFF; CDR3 DNA: TGCGCCAGCAGCCAAGACCCCAGGGGCGACAGGGTGACTGAAGCTTTCTTT
D gene: .; J gene: TRBJ2-7; clone size: .; V gene: TRBV4-3; CDR3 protein: CASSQRESYEQYF; CDR3 DNA: TGCGCCAGCAGCCAGAGAGAGAGCTACGAGCAGTACTTC
D gene: .; J gene: TRBJ1-2; clone size: .; V gene: TRBV6-5; CDR3 protein: CASSYQGGRGYTF; CDR3 DNA: TGTGCCAGCAGTTACCAGGGCGGTCGCGGCTACACCTTC
D gene: TRBD2; J gene: TRBJ2-7; clone size: .; V gene: TRBV2; CDR3 protein: CASKYAAGGLDEQYF; CDR3 DNA: TGTGCCAGCAAGTATGCCGCGGGGGGGCTCGACGAGCAGTACTTC
D gene: .; J gene: TRBJ2-7; clone size: .; V gene: TRBV9; CDR3 protein: CASSVDKGLAYEQYF; CDR3 DNA: TGTGCCAGCAGCGTAGATAAGGGGCTCGCCTACGAGCAGTACTTC
D gene: .; J gene: TRBJ1-1; clone size: .; V gene: TRBV6-5; CDR3 protein: CASSYSEVADRRF; CDR3 DNA: TGTGCCAGCAGTTACTCTGAGGTGGCCGACAGGCGCTTT
D gene: .; J gene: TRBJ1-4; clone size: .; V gene: TRBV11-1; CDR3 protein: CASSPRDSEEKLFF; CDR3 DNA: TGTGCCAGCAGCCCCCGGGACTCGGAGGAAAAACTGTTTTTT
D gene: TRBD1; J gene: TRBJ2-3; clone size: .; V gene: TRBV5-4; CDR3 protein: CASSSARDRATDTQYF; CDR3 DNA: TGTGCCAGCAGCTCGGCACGGGACAGGGCCACAGATACGCAGTATTTT
D gene: .; J gene: TRBJ1-1; clone size: once; V gene: TRBV30; CDR3 protein: CAWSVTRVGTEAFF; CDR3 DNA: TGTGCCTGGAGTGTAACCAGGGTAGGCACTGAAGCTTTCTTT
D gene: .; J gene: TRBJ2-3; clone size: .; V gene: TRBV6-6; CDR3 protein: CASIHRGADTQYF; CDR3 DNA: TGTGCCAGCATCCACCGAGGCGCGGATACGCAGTATTTT
D gene: .; J gene: TRBJ1-4; clone size: .; V gene: TRBV5-6; CDR3 protein: CASSPKLSNEKLFF; CDR3 DNA: TGTGCCAGCAGCCCCAAACTCTCTAATGAAAAACTGTTTTTT
D gene: TRBD1; J gene: TRBJ2-2; clone size: .; V gene: TRBV11-3; CDR3 protein: CASSSVGTVNTGELFF; CDR3 DNA: TGTGCCAGCAGCTCAGTTGGGACAGTAAACACCGGGGAGCTGTTTTTT
D gene: .; J gene: TRBJ1-1; clone size: once; V gene: TRBV7-3; CDR3 protein: CASSLTGGTEAFF; CDR3 DNA: TGTGCCAGCAGCTTGACGGGTGGGACTGAAGCTTTCTTT
D gene: TRBD1; J gene: TRBJ2-6; clone size: .; V gene: TRBV10-3; CDR3 protein: CATRDRGGSGANVLTF; CDR3 DNA: TGTGCCACCCGGGACAGGGGAGGTTCTGGGGCCAACGTCCTGACTTTC
D gene: TRBD1; J gene: TRBJ2-7; clone size: few; V gene: TRBV11-2; CDR3 protein: CASSPGGQGYNEQYF; CDR3 DNA: TGTGCCAGCAGCCCAGGAGGACAGGGGTATAACGAGCAGTACTTC
D gene: .; J gene: TRBJ2-2; clone size: once; V gene: TRBV12-1; CDR3 protein: CASSSGLAGGPGELFF; CDR3 DNA: TGTGCCAGCAGCTCCGGACTAGCGGGGGGACCCGGGGAGCTGTTTTTT
D gene: TRBD1; J gene: TRBJ1-2; clone size: .; V gene: TRBV6-5; CDR3 protein: CASSYSPQGADGYTF; CDR3 DNA: TGTGCCAGCAGTTACTCGCCTCAGGGGGCCGATGGCTACACCTTC
D gene: .; J gene: TRBJ1-2; clone size: .; V gene: TRBV10-3; CDR3 protein: CAITTSYGYTF; CDR3 DNA: TGTGCCATCACGACATCATATGGCTACACCTTC
D gene: .; J gene: TRBJ2-7; clone size: few; V gene: TRBV2; CDR3 protein: CASRIYSPRGQYF; CDR3 DNA: TGTGCCAGCCGAATATACTCCCCCCGGGGGCAGTACTTC
D gene: TRBD1; J gene: TRBJ2-6; clone size: .; V gene: TRBV28; CDR3 protein: CASKGQGFSGANVLTF; CDR3 DNA: TGTGCCAGCAAGGGACAGGGGTTCTCTGGGGCCAACGTCCTGACTTTC
D gene: TRBD1; J gene: TRBJ2-7; clone size: .; V gene: TRBV4-1; CDR3 protein: CASSHGGDRENSYEQYF; CDR3 DNA: TGCGCCAGCAGCCATGGAGGGGACAGGGAAAATTCCTACGAGCAGTACTTC
D gene: TRBD1; J gene: TRBJ1-1; clone size: once; V gene: TRBV7-9; CDR3 protein: CASSSRQGAPEAFF; CDR3 DNA: TGTGCCAGCAGCAGTCGACAGGGGGCGCCTGAAGCTTTCTTT
D gene: TRBD1; J gene: TRBJ1-6; clone size: .; V gene: TRBV2; CDR3 protein: CASRNVGQGNSPLHF; CDR3 DNA: TGTGCCAGCAGAAACGTGGGACAGGGTAATTCACCCCTCCACTTT
D gene: TRBD2; J gene: TRBJ2-7; clone size: .; V gene: TRBV11-2; CDR3 protein: CASSLDRTSGSSYEQYF; CDR3 DNA: TGTGCCAGCAGCTTAGATAGAACTAGCGGGAGTTCCTACGAGCAGTACTTC
D gene: TRBD2; J gene: TRBJ2-5; clone size: once; V gene: TRBV6-5; CDR3 protein: CASSYRRGGGETQYF; CDR3 DNA: TGTGCCAGCAGTTACAGGCGGGGGGGAGGAGAGACCCAGTACTTC
D gene: .; J gene: TRBJ2-1; clone size: .; V gene: TRBV7-9; CDR3 protein: CASSSLGSEQFF; CDR3 DNA: TGTGCCAGCAGCTCACTAGGAAGCGAGCAGTTCTTC
D gene: TRBD1; J gene: TRBJ2-7; clone size: .; V gene: TRBV5-4; CDR3 protein: CASSFNRGYEQYF; CDR3 DNA: TGTGCCAGCAGCTTCAACAGGGGTTACGAGCAGTACTTC
D gene: .; J gene: TRBJ2-1; clone size: .; V gene: TRBV6-5; CDR3 protein: CASSYSRTNYNEQFF; CDR3 DNA: TGTGCCAGCAGTTACTCGAGGACAAACTACAATGAGCAGTTCTTC
D gene: .; J gene: TRBJ1-5; clone size: .; V gene: TRBV7-3; CDR3 protein: CASSLLPNQPQHF; CDR3 DNA: TGTGCCAGCAGCTTACTCCCCAATCAGCCCCAGCATTTT
D gene: TRBD1; J gene: TRBJ1-2; clone size: .; V gene: TRBV4-3; CDR3 protein: CASSQGSRGTYGYTF; CDR3 DNA: TGCGCCAGCAGCCAAGGAAGCAGGGGGACCTATGGCTACACCTTC
D gene: TRBD2; J gene: TRBJ2-1; clone size: .; V gene: TRBV28; CDR3 protein: CASSWSGLAGNNEQFF; CDR3 DNA: TGTGCCAGCAGTTGGTCCGGGTTAGCGGGGAACAATGAGCAGTTCTTC
D gene: TRBD2; J gene: TRBJ2-2; clone size: .; V gene: TRBV5-1; CDR3 protein: CASSWGTSVSGELFF; CDR3 DNA: TGCGCCAGCAGCTGGGGGACTAGTGTTTCCGGGGAGCTGTTTTTT
D gene: .; J gene: TRBJ2-3; clone size: .; V gene: TRBV9; CDR3 protein: CASTRSGEDTQYF; CDR3 DNA: TGTGCCAGCACCCGTAGTGGTGAGGATACGCAGTATTTT
D gene: TRBD2; J gene: TRBJ2-1; clone size: .; V gene: TRBV19; CDR3 protein: CASRRLAGVNNEQFF; CDR3 DNA: TGTGCCAGTAGGAGACTAGCGGGGGTCAACAATGAGCAGTTCTTC
D gene: TRBD2; J gene: TRBJ2-3; clone size: .; V gene: TRBV6-5; CDR3 protein: CASSYGRGATDTQYF; CDR3 DNA: TGTGCCAGCAGTTACGGGCGGGGGGCCACAGATACGCAGTATTTT
D gene: .; J gene: TRBJ1-2; clone size: .; V gene: TRBV7-9; CDR3 protein: CASSLLNRVGGYTF; CDR3 DNA: TGTGCCAGCAGCTTATTAAACAGGGTGGGAGGCTACACCTTC
D gene: TRBD2; J gene: TRBJ2-3; clone size: few; V gene: TRBV7-2; CDR3 protein: CASSLAFAGGVGDTQYF; CDR3 DNA: TGTGCCAGCAGCTTAGCGTTTGCGGGAGGGGTAGGAGATACGCAGTATTTT
D gene: TRBD1; J gene: TRBJ2-5; clone size: .; V gene: TRBV6-5; CDR3 protein: CASSGTAETQYF; CDR3 DNA: TGTGCCAGCAGTGGGACAGCAGAGACCCAGTACTTC
D gene: TRBD2; J gene: TRBJ2-4; clone size: .; V gene: TRBV6-5; CDR3 protein: CASSYSLAGGRGIQYF; CDR3 DNA: TGTGCCAGCAGTTACTCCCTAGCGGGAGGGAGGGGCATTCAGTACTTC
D gene: TRBD1; J gene: TRBJ1-6; clone size: .; V gene: TRBV5-4; CDR3 protein: CASSLGRDRGNSPLHF; CDR3 DNA: TGTGCCAGCAGCTTGGGTCGGGACAGGGGAAATTCACCCCTCCACTTT
D gene: TRBD2; J gene: TRBJ2-7; clone size: .; V gene: TRBV7-9; CDR3 protein: CASSLASGRFYEQYF; CDR3 DNA: TGTGCCAGCAGCTTAGCTAGCGGGCGCTTCTACGAGCAGTACTTC
D gene: TRBD1; J gene: TRBJ2-7; clone size: .; V gene: TRBV30; CDR3 protein: CAWSQQGAYEQYF; CDR3 DNA: TGTGCCTGGAGTCAACAGGGGGCCTACGAGCAGTACTTC
D gene: TRBD1; J gene: TRBJ2-2; clone size: .; V gene: TRBV4-1; CDR3 protein: CASSQNQGANGELFF; CDR3 DNA: TGCGCCAGCAGCCAGAATCAGGGGGCTAACGGGGAGCTGTTTTTT
D gene: TRBD2; J gene: TRBJ2-3; clone size: .; V gene: TRBV5-1; CDR3 protein: CASSSFGGGVTTDTQYF; CDR3 DNA: TGCGCCAGCAGCTCTTTTGGGGGAGGGGTGACAACAGATACGCAGTATTTT
D gene: TRBD1; J gene: TRBJ1-5; clone size: .; V gene: TRBV10-3; CDR3 protein: CAISAQGNSNQPQHF; CDR3 DNA: TGTGCCATCAGTGCACAGGGGAATAGCAATCAGCCCCAGCATTTT
D gene: .; J gene: TRBJ2-7; clone size: .; V gene: TRBV7-2; CDR3 protein: CASSPSVNNYEQYF; CDR3 DNA: TGTGCCAGCAGCCCGTCAGTGAACAACTACGAGCAGTACTTC
D gene: .; J gene: TRBJ1-6; clone size: .; V gene: TRBV28; CDR3 protein: CASRTPSGSGSPLHF; CDR3 DNA: TGTGCCAGCAGGACTCCTTCGGGTTCTGGGTCACCCCTCCACTTT
D gene: TRBD2; J gene: TRBJ2-5; clone size: once; V gene: TRBV4-2; CDR3 protein: CASSHRAGGETQYF; CDR3 DNA: TGTGCCAGCAGCCACCGGGCCGGGGGGGAGACCCAGTACTTC
D gene: .; J gene: TRBJ2-5; clone size: .; V gene: TRBV6-6; CDR3 protein: CASSVHPRETQYF; CDR3 DNA: TGTGCCAGCAGTGTCCACCCTCGGGAGACCCAGTACTTC
D gene: .; J gene: TRBJ2-7; clone size: .; V gene: TRBV11-2; CDR3 protein: CASSLVVSGAYEQYF; CDR3 DNA: TGTGCCAGCAGCTTAGTGGTTAGCGGAGCCTACGAGCAGTACTTC
D gene: .; J gene: TRBJ1-2; clone size: .; V gene: TRBV28; CDR3 protein: CASGQTTYGYTF; CDR3 DNA: TGTGCCAGTGGACAGACTACCTATGGCTACACCTTC
D gene: TRBD1; J gene: TRBJ2-7; clone size: .; V gene: TRBV7-9; CDR3 protein: CASSAGGYEQYF; CDR3 DNA: TGTGCCAGCAGCGCAGGGGGCTACGAGCAGTACTTC
D gene: TRBD2; J gene: TRBJ2-7; clone size: .; V gene: TRBV7-9; CDR3 protein: CASSLTVPGGLHAYEQYF; CDR3 DNA: TGTGCCAGCAGCTTGACCGTCCCGGGGGGTCTTCACGCCTACGAGCAGTACTTC
D gene: .; J gene: TRBJ2-7; clone size: .; V gene: TRBV6-5; CDR3 protein: CASSYSHPQEPYEQYF; CDR3 DNA: TGTGCCAGCAGTTACTCTCACCCACAAGAACCCTACGAGCAGTACTTC
D gene: .; J gene: TRBJ1-1; clone size: .; V gene: TRBV18; CDR3 protein: CASSPLEGMGTEAFF; CDR3 DNA: TGTGCCAGCTCACCACTGGAGGGGATGGGCACTGAAGCTTTCTTT
D gene: .; J gene: TRBJ2-1; clone size: .; V gene: TRBV6-5; CDR3 protein: CASSYSRSGGNEQFF; CDR3 DNA: TGTGCCAGCAGTTACTCGCGAAGTGGAGGCAATGAGCAGTTCTTC
D gene: .; J gene: TRBJ1-1; clone size: .; V gene: TRBV15; CDR3 protein: CATSREGFGGSMNTEAFF; CDR3 DNA: TGTGCCACCAGCAGAGAGGGCTTCGGGGGGAGTATGAACACTGAAGCTTTCTTT
D gene: .; J gene: TRBJ2-7; clone size: .; V gene: TRBV16; CDR3 protein: CASSLGRGYEQYF; CDR3 DNA: TGTGCCAGCAGCCTTGGGAGAGGATACGAGCAGTACTTC